Sequencing of this T cell receptor beta chain was carried out in a study of blood T cell repertoires in COVID-19. This clone has a single count. Original processing notes: Amplifying reference gene primers gave estimates of nucleated cell counts. Measured with immunoSEQ multiplex PCR; TCRdb has only the in-frame clones, and not every one. The V and J calls and the clone size are those of that table, but D and trimming were determined from the DNA. Of 250,000 to 350,000 clones in the sample, around 90% were seen once. The CDR3 totals 13 residues. CDR1 SGHTA and CDR2 FQGNSA come from the germline V gene. The junction had 3 bases not matched to a gene; V was cut back by 5 bases and J by 7 bases.

This sequence originates from a woman between 50 and 59 years old who had recovered from COVID-19. V and J are TRBV7-2 and TRBJ1-5; 9 bases fit TRBD1. The specimen was peripheral blood. The CDR3 sequence is CASSAGQGQPQHF. The CDR3 nucleotides are TGTGCCAGCAGCGCGGGACAGGGACAGCCCCAGCATTTT.